The 6 T cell receptor beta chains below come from one sample, sequenced in a study of T cells in Graves' hyperthyroidism and ophthalmopathy. Amplification of TCR beta CDR3 regions was performed using RNA transcripts as template. In the first-round RT-PCR of the TCR CDR3, the HTBI primer set was used. TCRdb passed the multiplex PCR reads through MiXCR, listing each CDR3 protein once. The data contain about 340,000 distinct CDR3 sequences, 15% to 20% of them singletons. Sequencing was carried out using blood. These receptors were collected from a woman aged 45-59 years with Graves' hyperthyroidism.

This clonotype was seen a few times. The chain couples TRBV3-1 to TRBJ2-5; tentatively, D is TRBD2 (7 bases). With 0 bases removed from V and 5 bases from J, the gap between germline ends came to 22 bases. The CDR3 consists of 18 residues. Germline CDR1 LGHDT, CDR2 YNNKEL (reference sequence). The CDR3 region has the DNA TGTGCCAGCAGCCAAGAGTTTGCTTCGGGGGGCCGGGGGGAGACCCAGTACTTC. This codes for CASSQEFASGGRGETQYF.

This clonotype occurred many times. The V call is TRBV28, the J call TRBJ2-1; 14 positions match TRBD2. The CDR3 spans 23 residues. CDR1 is MDHEN, CDR2 SYDVKM, per germline. Trimming cost V 0 bases and J 2 bases; bases outside gene matches: 18. The CDR3 nucleotides are TGTGCCAGCAGTTTATGGACAGGCGCCCGACTAGCGGGAGGGCCAAGAACCTACAATGAGCAGTTCTTC. It yields the protein CASSLWTGARLAGGPRTYNEQFF.

This chain connects TRBV20-1 to TRBJ2-7, with TRBD2 as a possible D gene (6 bases). V lost 1 base to trimming and J lost 3 bases, with 13 bases between them. CDR3 length: 14 amino acids. Germline CDR1 DFQATT, CDR2 SNEGSKA (reference sequence). The CDR3 DNA follows: TGCAGTGCTAGAGCGGAGGGTCTAAACTACGAGCAGTACTTC. It encodes CSARAEGLNYEQYF.

The genes are TRBV20-1 and TRBJ1-2, with 9 bases identical to TRBD1. This CDR3 region has 13 residues. Germline loops: CDR1 DFQATT, CDR2 SNEGSKA (reference sequence). The V and J ends lost 5 bases and 7 bases, in that order; junction bases with no gene match: 8. Written as DNA, the CDR3 is TGCAGTGCTTTACCGGGACAGGGAGTTGGCTACACCTTC. Amino acid sequence: CSALPGQGVGYTF.

Ten or more counts support this clonotype. This rearrangement joins TRBV30 to TRBJ2-5; D gene uncertain. The germline CDR1 and CDR2 sequences are GTSNPN and SVGIG (reference sequence). This CDR3 comprises 14 residues. Trimming cost V 3 bases and J 4 bases, with 15 bases left between them. The CDR3 here is CAWRVAGGSETQYF. CDR3 nucleotides: TGTGCCTGGAGAGTGGCAGGCGGCTCAGAGACCCAGTACTTC. The variable domain in full, completed from reference TRBV30 and TRBJ2-5, reads SQTIHQWPATLVQPVGSPLSLECTVEGTSNPNLYWYRQAAGRGLQLLFYSVGIGQISSEVPQNLSASRPQDRQFILSSKKLLLSDSGFYLCAWRVAGGSETQYFGPGTRLLVL.

This clonotype was detected ten times or more. V gene TRBV13 combines with J gene TRBJ2-5, with TRBD2 identical over 9 bases. V trimming: 0 bases; J trimming: 3 bases; junction bases outside the gene matches: 2. The CDR3 runs to 15 residues. Germline V gene sequence: CDR1 PRHDT, CDR2 FYEKMQ (reference sequence). The CDR3 loop is CASSLGVAGEETQYF. The CDR3 DNA is TGTGCCAGCAGCTTAGGAGTAGCGGGAGAAGAGACCCAGTACTTC.